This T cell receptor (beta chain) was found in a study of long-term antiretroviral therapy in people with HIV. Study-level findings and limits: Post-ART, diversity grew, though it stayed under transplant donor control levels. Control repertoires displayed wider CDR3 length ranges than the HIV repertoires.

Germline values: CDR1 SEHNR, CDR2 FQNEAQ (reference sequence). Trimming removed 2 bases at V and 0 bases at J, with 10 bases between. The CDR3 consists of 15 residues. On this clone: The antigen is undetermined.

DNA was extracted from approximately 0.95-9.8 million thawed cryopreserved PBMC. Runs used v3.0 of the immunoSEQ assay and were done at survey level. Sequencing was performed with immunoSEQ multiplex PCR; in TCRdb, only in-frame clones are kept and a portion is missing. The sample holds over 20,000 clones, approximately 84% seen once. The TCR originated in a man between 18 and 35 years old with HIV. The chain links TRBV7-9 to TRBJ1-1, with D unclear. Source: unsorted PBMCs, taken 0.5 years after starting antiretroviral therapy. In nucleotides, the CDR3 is TGTGCCAGCAGCTTACCGGCCACCGTGAACACTGAAGCTTTCTTT. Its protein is CASSLPATVNTEAFF.